Following are 20 T cell receptor beta chains from one sample sequenced in a study of beta chain features in type 1 diabetes. The investigators reverse transcribed all of the isolated RNA, so they sequenced expressed TCRB transcripts. Using immunoSEQ multiplex PCR, the repertoire was profiled, and TCRdb retains in-frame clones only, with some absent. The table has approximately 200,000 clones, around 9.6% seen once; the top ten hold under 0.035%. The sequenced material came from naive CD4+ T cells from blood. All receptors come from a woman under 30 in good health.

The CDR3 protein is CASSRGTGSRNEQFF. Here the CDR3 DNA reads TGCGCCAGCAGCAGGGGGACAGGGAGTCGGAATGAGCAGTTCTTC. The chain recombines TRBV5-1 with TRBJ2-1; 9 nucleotides match TRBD1. The length of the CDR3 is 15 residues. Per germline, CDR1 SGHRS and CDR2 YFSETQ. V shed 4 bases and J 7 bases; nucleotides not matched to a gene: 9.

A few counts support this clone. The chain uses TRBV7-6 and TRBJ2-1; perhaps TRBD2 as D (6 bases). With 4 bases removed from V and 4 bases from J, the gap between germline ends came to 8 bases. CDR3 size: 13 residues. Germline CDR1 reads SGHVS; CDR2 reads FNYEAQ. The CDR3 nucleotides read TGTGCCAGCAGCTCGGGGGTATACAATGAGCAGTTCTTC. It is translated as CASSSGVYNEQFF.

This clone was seen a few times. The chain recombines TRBV6-1 with TRBJ1-1; TRBD1 might be the D (5 bases). Trimming took off 1 base at V and 3 bases at J, with 6 bases between the two ends. CDR1 MNHNS and CDR2 SASEGT come from the germline V gene. This CDR3 has 13 amino acids. CDR3 nucleotide sequence: TGTGCCAGCAGTGAAGGCAGGGACACTGAAGCTTTCTTT. The encoded protein is CASSEGRDTEAFF.

The chain combines TRBV7-6 with TRBJ2-3, with 11 bases that match TRBD2. The CDR3 has 16 residues. CDR1 SGHVS and CDR2 FNYEAQ come from the germline V gene. With 1 base clipped from V and 2 bases from J, the junction kept 2 bases outside the gene matches. CDR3 protein: CASSLGTSGFTDTQYF. CDR3 DNA sequence: TGTGCCAGCAGCTTAGGGACTAGCGGGTTCACAGATACGCAGTATTTT.

The gene calls are TRBV5-4 and TRBJ1-4, with TRBD1 matching 7 bases. The CDR3 is made up of 16 amino acids. The germline gives CDR1 SGHNT, CDR2 YYREEE (reference sequence). Trimming cost V 4 bases and J 6 bases; bases outside gene matches: 12. Here the CDR3 DNA reads TGTGCCAGCAGCCCTACCTCGACAGGGCGGGATGAAAAACTGTTTTTT. It codes for CASSPTSTGRDEKLFF.

This clone was seen more than once but under ten times. The V gene is TRBV7-7, the J gene TRBJ1-5; a possible D gene is TRBD1 (5 bases). This CDR3 comprises 16 residues. Germline CDR1 and CDR2: SSHAT and FNYEAQ (reference sequence). Trimming removed 1 base at V and 2 bases at J, with 12 bases between. Written as DNA, the CDR3 is TGTGCCAGCAGCTTAGTTTGCCAAGGGGGCAATCAGCCCCAGCATTTT. It is translated as CASSLVCQGGNQPQHF.

The rearrangement links TRBV29-1 to TRBJ1-1; 9 positions agree with TRBD1. V lost 7 bases, J lost 3 bases, and 9 bases stayed unmatched. This CDR3 is built from 14 residues. The V gene's germline CDR1 is SQVTM and CDR2 ANQGSEA. CDR3 coding DNA: TGCAGCGCCGCTCGGGACAGGGAGGACACTGAAGCTTTCTTT. Protein sequence: CSAARDREDTEAFF.

This chain links TRBV29-1 with TRBJ1-1, with D uncertain. There are 15 residues in the CDR3. Between the trimmed V and J ends, which lost 4 bases and 2 bases, there was a span of 17 bases. Germline loops: CDR1 SQVTM, CDR2 ANQGSEA. In DNA, the CDR3 is TGCAGCGTTGTATCCAGATTAGCTCCTAACACTGAAGCTTTCTTT. Translating gives CSVVSRLAPNTEAFF.

The chain is built from TRBV30 and TRBJ1-5; possible D gene TRBD1, 5 bases. The V gene's germline CDR1 is GTSNPN and CDR2 SVGIG (reference sequence). This CDR3 region has 15 residues. V lost 0 bases, J lost 2 bases, and 11 bases lay in between. The CDR3 region has the DNA TGTGCCTGGAGTGTACGCAGGGAGGGCAATCAGCCCCAGCATTTT. Its protein product is CAWSVRREGNQPQHF.

A few counts support this clone. This chain connects TRBV30 to TRBJ1-4; D gene unclear. The CDR3 runs to 12 residues. The ends were cut back, 7 bases at V and 5 bases at J, with 11 bases in the middle. Germline V lookup: CDR1 GTSNPN, CDR2 SVGIG (reference sequence). DNA for the CDR3: TGTGCCTCGCGAAGGAGCAATGAAAAACTGTTTTTT. Translated, it gives CASRRSNEKLFF.

CDR3 residues: CASSFRVGQANTGELFF. In nucleotides, the CDR3 is TGTGCCAGCAGCTTCCGTGTTGGACAGGCGAACACCGGGGAGCTGTTTTTT. The chain carries TRBV7-2 and TRBJ2-2, with 7 nucleotides matching TRBD1. The CDR3 covers 17 residues. V trimming: 3 bases; J trimming: 0 bases; junction bases outside the gene matches: 7. From germline, CDR1 is SGHTA and CDR2 FQGNSA.

This clone was counted only a few times. This chain connects TRBV25-1 to TRBJ1-1, with 10 bases lining up with TRBD1. Looked up from germline, CDR1 is MGHDK and CDR2 is SYGVNS. The trim removed 6 bases at V and 5 bases at J, leaving 9 bases unmatched. The CDR3 consists of 15 residues. CDR3 amino acids: CASSPPGQGVTEAFF. CDR3 DNA sequence: TGTGCCAGCAGCCCACCAGGACAGGGGGTAACTGAAGCTTTCTTT.

The table lists this clone with a few counts. The V gene is TRBV10-3, the J gene TRBJ1-5, with D maybe TRBD1 (5 bases). Germline lookup yields CDR1 ENHRY and CDR2 SYGVKD. With 3 bases removed from V and 7 bases from J, the gap between germline ends came to 13 bases. This CDR3 contains 14 residues. This CDR3 reads CAISDLPGYQPQHF. DNA of the CDR3: TGTGCCATCAGTGACCTACCAGGGTACCAGCCCCAGCATTTT.

This chain connects TRBV5-6 to TRBJ2-7; 8 bases are shared with TRBD2. V lost 5 bases, J lost 6 bases, and 10 bases stayed unmatched. Germline CDR1 reads SGHDT; CDR2 reads YYEEEE. There are 14 residues in the CDR3. The CDR3 protein is CASRSERERREQYF. The CDR3 coding sequence is TGTGCCAGCAGATCAGAGCGGGAGCGGCGCGAGCAGTACTTC.

The chain combines TRBV5-6 with TRBJ1-1; tentative D call: TRBD1 (5 bases). Germline loops: CDR1 SGHDT, CDR2 YYEEEE. V gave up 4 bases and J gave up 10 bases, with 17 bases separating them. CDR3 size: 13 residues. The CDR3 loop is CASSAEYRPGAFF. CDR3 in DNA: TGTGCCAGCAGCGCCGAATACAGGCCCGGAGCTTTCTTT.

This clone was seen only a few times. The gene calls are TRBV30 and TRBJ2-5, with 9 nucleotides matching TRBD1. The J call may be mistaken, given a closer DNA end match to TRBJ2-7. The CDR3 consists of 13 residues. Germline V gene lookup returns CDR1 GTSNPN and CDR2 SVGIG (reference sequence). The DNA for the CDR3 is TGTGCCTGGAGTGTAGGGACAGGGAACGAGCAGTACTTC. This translates into CAWSVGTGNEQYF.

The J gene is TRBJ2-7, the V gene TRBV29-1, with TRBD1 as a possible D gene (5 bases). Germline-derived CDR1 and CDR2 are SQVTM and ANQGSEA. The germline V and J ends were trimmed by 7 bases and 2 bases, with 15 bases remaining between them. This CDR3 has 13 amino acids. The CDR3 DNA is TGCAGCGACCCGACAGTGCGTGCCTACGAGCAGTACTTC. Translation gives CSDPTVRAYEQYF.

This clone has only a few counts. The chain uses TRBV4-1 and TRBJ1-1; TRBD1 agrees at 7 bases. Germline trimming cut 6 bases from V and 4 bases from J; bases unmatched to any gene: 2. There are 12 residues in the CDR3. Germline V gives CDR1 MGHRA, CDR2 YSYEKL. CDR3 sequence: CASRAGGTEAFF. CDR3 DNA: TGCGCCAGCAGGGCAGGGGGCACTGAAGCTTTCTTT.

Regarding this clone: This specimen includes other DNA sequences encoding the same CDR3. This sequence joins TRBV10-3 and TRBJ1-2, with a possible D match to TRBD1 (6 bases). Trimming removed 3 bases from V and 4 bases from J, with 6 bases in between. This CDR3 has 12 residues. The V gene's germline CDR1 is ENHRY and CDR2 SYGVKD. CDR3 in amino acids: CAISEGGYGYTF. The CDR3 DNA is TGTGCCATCAGTGAAGGGGGCTATGGCTACACCTTC.

The rearrangement links TRBV19 to TRBJ1-1, with D perhaps matching TRBD1 (5 bases). From germline, CDR1 is LNHDA and CDR2 SQIVND (reference sequence). This CDR3 is built from 13 residues. V lost 7 bases to trimming and J lost 2 bases, with 11 bases between them. The CDR3 sequence: CASNAGQNTEAFF. CDR3 DNA sequence: TGTGCCAGTAATGCGGGGCAAAACACTGAAGCTTTCTTT.